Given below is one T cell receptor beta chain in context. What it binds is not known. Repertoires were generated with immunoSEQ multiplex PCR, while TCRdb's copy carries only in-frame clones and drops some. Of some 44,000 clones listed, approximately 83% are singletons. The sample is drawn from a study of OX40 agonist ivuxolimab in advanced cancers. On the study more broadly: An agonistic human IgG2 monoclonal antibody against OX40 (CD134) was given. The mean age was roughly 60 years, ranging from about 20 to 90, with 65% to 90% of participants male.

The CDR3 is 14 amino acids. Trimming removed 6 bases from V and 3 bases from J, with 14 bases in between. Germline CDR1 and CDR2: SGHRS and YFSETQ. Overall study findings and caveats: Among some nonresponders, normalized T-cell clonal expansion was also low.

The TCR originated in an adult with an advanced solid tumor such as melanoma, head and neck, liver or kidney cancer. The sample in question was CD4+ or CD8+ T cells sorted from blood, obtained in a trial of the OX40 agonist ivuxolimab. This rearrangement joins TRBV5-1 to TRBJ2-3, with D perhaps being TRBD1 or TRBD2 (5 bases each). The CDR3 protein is CASISGTHTDTQYF. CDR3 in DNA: TGCGCCAGCATTTCGGGGACCCATACAGATACGCAGTATTTT.